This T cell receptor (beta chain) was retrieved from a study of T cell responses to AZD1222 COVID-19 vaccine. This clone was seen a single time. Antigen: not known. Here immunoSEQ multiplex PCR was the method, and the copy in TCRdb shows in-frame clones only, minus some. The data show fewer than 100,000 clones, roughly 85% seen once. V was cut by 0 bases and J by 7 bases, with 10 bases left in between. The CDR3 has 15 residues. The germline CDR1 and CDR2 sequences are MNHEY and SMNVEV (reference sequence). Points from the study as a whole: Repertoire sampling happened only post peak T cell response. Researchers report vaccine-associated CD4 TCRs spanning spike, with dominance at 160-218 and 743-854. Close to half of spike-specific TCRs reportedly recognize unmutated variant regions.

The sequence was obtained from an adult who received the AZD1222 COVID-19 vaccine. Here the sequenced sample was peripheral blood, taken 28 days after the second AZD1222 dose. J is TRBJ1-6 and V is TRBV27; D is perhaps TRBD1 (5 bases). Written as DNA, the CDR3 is TGTGCCAGCAGTTTATCGGGACGTAAAAATTCACCCCTCCACTTT. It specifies CASSLSGRKNSPLHF.